This TCR beta chain was profiled in a study of blood T cell repertoires in COVID-19. Germline V gives CDR1 LGHDT, CDR2 YNNKEL (reference sequence). The CDR3 is 16 amino acids. With 0 bases removed from V and 3 bases from J, the gap between germline ends came to 13 bases. Data came from immunoSEQ multiplex PCR; TCRdb stores just in-frame clones and leaves some out. The sample holds 540,000 or so clones, roughly 89% seen once. The sample was peripheral blood. This receptor was taken from a woman in her fifties or sixties with COVID-19, enrolled during active disease. V gene TRBV3-1 (or the pseudogene TRBV3-2) combines with J gene TRBJ2-3, with a possible D match to TRBD2 (5 bases). The CDR3: CASSQDPGFGTDTQYF. For the CDR3, the DNA is TGTGCCAGCAGCCAAGATCCGGGGTTCGGGACAGATACGCAGTATTTT.